This T cell receptor beta chain came from a study of control samples from healthy donors and cancer patients (dated by TCRdb to between 2020 and 2021). Library preparation employed the immunoSEQ multiplex PCR assay. In its TCRdb copy, this immuneACCESS table keeps in-frame sequences only and misses some clones. Where compared with another copy, unresolved V genes explain less than half of these, and the others have no known cause. In all, the sample holds about 190,000 clones, and approximately 92% of those were seen once. The ten largest clones take up 1.4% to 1.5% of the sample. Regarding this clone: Its binding antigen is unknown. Per-nucleotide qualities are absent, and no much larger clonotype sits a single base away.

The germline V gene yields MGHRA for CDR1 and YSYEKL for CDR2. Inclusive of the bounding cysteine and phenylalanine, the CDR3 is 15 residues long. Only CDR3 DNA is held: 45 bases, read in frame from base 1. Trimming at the junction amounts to 0 bases on V and 7 bases on J, and the germline ends lie 13 bases apart. The chain employs TRBV4-1 and TRBJ1-5, with no confident D gene call. The specimen sequenced was blood. The source is a man between 18 and 35 years old in good health. This receptor carries the CDR3 CASSQDLRKRQPQHF. The DNA is TGCGCCAGCAGCCAAGATTTACGGAAAAGACAGCCCCAGCATTTT.